This TCR beta chain was captured in a study of T cells after yellow fever vaccination. Study-wide findings and caveats: Re-detected after boosting: most primary clones, almost 97% of CD4 and roughly 88% of CD8. The study noted that FACS-sorted repertoires could contain abundant clonotypes contaminating from the bulk population.

The TCR cDNA carried a universal primer site and UMIs from 5'RACE template switching. Each CDR3 protein is one row after TCRdb ran MiXCR on the 5' RACE reads. The repertoire consists of over 250,000 distinct CDR3 sequences, with roughly 4.3% occurring once and the leading ten covering about 26%. This clonotype was observed a few times. Its antigen is unknown. This clonotype originated in a man aged 18 to 35 who received the YFV17D yellow fever vaccine. Specimen: PBMCs, collected 5 days after the yellow fever booster vaccination.

The DNA of the CDR3 is TGCAGTGCTAGGGGGCAGACTAACTATGGCTACACCTTC. Protein: CSARGQTNYGYTF. This rearrangement joins TRBV20-1 to TRBJ1-2, with D maybe TRBD1 (5 bases). This CDR3 region has 13 residues. Germline CDR1 reads DFQATT; CDR2 reads SNEGSKA (reference sequence). Trimming took off 3 bases at V and 0 bases at J, with 8 bases between the two ends.